These 14 T cell receptor beta chains originate from one sample sequenced in a study of vaccination effects on CD4 cells after COVID-19. Their cognate antigens are unknown. Investigators separated out CD4+ T cells once about 10 days of culture had passed. As their vaccination, participants received two doses of either BNT162b2 or mRNA-1273. The repertoire was sequenced with immunoSEQ multiplex PCR; TCRdb's copy has only in-frame clones and lacks some. The table has 47,000 or so clones, roughly 70% seen once. Material: CD4+ T cells from PBMCs cultured without peptide, obtained after COVID-19 vaccination. These receptor sequences come from a human donor who received a COVID-19 vaccine.

The chain recombines TRBV5-1 with TRBJ2-3, with a tentative D call TRBD1 (6 bases). This CDR3 is built from 16 residues. Between the trimmed V and J ends, which lost 4 bases and 2 bases, there was a span of 17 bases. The germline gives CDR1 SGHRS, CDR2 YFSETQ. CDR3: CASSPGSGAITDTQYF. DNA for the CDR3: TGCGCCAGCAGCCCCGGGTCAGGGGCGATCACAGATACGCAGTATTTT.

V usage is TRBV5-1 and J usage is TRBJ1-1; 10 positions match TRBD1. The germline V gene encodes CDR1 SGHRS and CDR2 YFSETQ. After removal of 4 bases from V and 5 bases from J, the junction contained 5 bases not matched to a gene. CDR3 length equals 14 residues. CDR3 sequence: CASSGGQGRTEAFF. The CDR3 DNA is TGCGCCAGCAGCGGGGGACAGGGGAGGACTGAAGCTTTCTTT.

CDR3 protein: CASSYSQGTGELFF. For the CDR3, the DNA is TGTGCCAGCAGTTACTCTCAAGGTACCGGGGAGCTGTTTTTT. V and J are TRBV6-5 and TRBJ2-2, with no clear D. The CDR3 loop spans 14 amino acids. Germline values: CDR1 MNHEY, CDR2 SVGAGI. Trimming removed 0 bases from V and 5 bases from J, with 7 bases in between.

V and J are TRBV19 and TRBJ2-5; D gene ambiguous. The CDR3 contains 12 residues. Germline CDR1 and CDR2: LNHDA and SQIVND (reference sequence). Trimming took 6 bases from V and 4 from J, leaving 9 bases between them. CDR3: CASSESSETQYF. The CDR3 coding sequence is TGTGCCAGTAGCGAATCCTCAGAGACCCAGTACTTC.

V is TRBV6-1 and J is TRBJ2-3; TRBD1 aligns across 8 bases. The CDR3 loop spans 15 amino acids. Trimming removed 2 bases from V and 3 bases from J; junction bases left unmatched: 4. The V gene's germline CDR1 is MNHNS and CDR2 SASEGT. CDR3 sequence (DNA): TGTGCCAGCAGTGAATATGGACAGGGTACAGATACGCAGTATTTT. The encoded protein is CASSEYGQGTDTQYF.

The chain has TRBV5-5 and TRBJ1-1; no reliable D call. The V end lost 4 bases, the J end lost 6 bases, and 7 bases lay between the germline ends. The V gene's germline CDR1 is SGHKS and CDR2 YYEKEE (reference sequence). CDR3 length: 11 residues. The CDR3 nucleotides read TGTGCCAGCAGCGGAGCCCCTGAAGCTTTCTTT. Residues: CASSGAPEAFF.

The chain employs TRBV5-4 and TRBJ2-5; unclear D gene. V was pared by 3 bases and J by 5 bases, with 8 bases between. CDR3 size: 12 residues. Germline CDR1 SGHNT, CDR2 YYREEE (reference sequence). The CDR3 is CASSWRRETQYF. The CDR3 DNA reads as TGTGCCAGCAGCTGGCGGCGGGAGACCCAGTACTTC.

This clone was detected once. The chain employs TRBV15 and TRBJ2-3, with 10 positions matching TRBD2. Losses at the gene ends were 3 bases for V and 0 bases for J; bases not matched to a gene: 3. The germline gives CDR1 LNHNV, CDR2 YYDKDF (reference sequence). This CDR3 region has 16 residues. For the CDR3, the DNA is TGTGCCACCAGCAGCGGACTAGCGGCTAGCACAGATACGCAGTATTTT. It specifies CATSSGLAASTDTQYF.

This clone turned up a few times. The chain is built from TRBV7-9 and TRBJ2-7; no definite D call. Trimming removed 2 bases from V and 2 bases from J, with 10 bases in between. The CDR3 runs to 14 residues. Per the germline V gene, CDR1 is SEHNR and CDR2 is FQNEAQ (reference sequence). The CDR3 sequence is CASSLMLETYEQYF. CDR3 DNA: TGTGCCAGCAGCTTAATGTTAGAGACCTACGAGCAGTACTTC.

The chain uses TRBV13 and TRBJ1-3; the match to TRBD1 covers 9 bases. CDR1 PRHDT and CDR2 FYEKMQ come from the germline V gene (reference sequence). With V trimmed by 4 bases and J by 5 bases, 6 bases remained unmatched. The CDR3 extends over 15 amino acids. In DNA, the CDR3 is TGTGCCAGCAGCTCGCGGGACAGGGTGAGAAACACCATATATTTT. Its protein product is CASSSRDRVRNTIYF. Full variable domain (missing parts from reference TRBV13 and TRBJ1-3): AAGVIQSPRHLIKEKRETATLKCYPIPRHDTVYWYQQGPGQDPQFLISFYEKMQSDKGSIPDRFSAQQFSDYHSELNMSSLELGDSALYFCASSSRDRVRNTIYFGEGSWLTVV.

This clone was counted once. The V gene is TRBV10-3, the J gene TRBJ1-2; 8 bases agree with TRBD1. The length of the CDR3 is 14 residues. J gave up 10 bases and V 5 bases, and 12 bases lay outside the gene matches. CDR1 and CDR2 (germline): ENHRY, SYGVKD. CDR3 region: CAISIQGVGHFYTF. CDR3 sequence (DNA): TGTGCCATCAGTATACAGGGGGTGGGTCATTTCTACACCTTC.

This clone was seen just once. The chain couples TRBV4-1 to TRBJ2-5; TRBD1 matches 9 bases. The CDR3 has 15 residues. CDR1 and CDR2 from the germline V gene are MGHRA and YSYEKL. V lost 3 bases, J lost 1 base, and 3 bases stayed unmatched. CDR3 in amino acids: CASSHRDRAQETQYF. CDR3 nucleotides: TGCGCCAGCAGCCACCGGGACAGGGCCCAAGAGACCCAGTACTTC.

V usage is TRBV7-9 and J usage is TRBJ2-1; 8 bases are a match to TRBD2. J lost 7 bases, V lost 1 base, and 6 bases had no gene match. CDR1 and CDR2 (germline): SEHNR, FQNEAQ (reference sequence). The CDR3 extends over 15 amino acids. The CDR3: CASSLVGGTRNEQFF. In nucleotides, the CDR3 is TGTGCCAGCAGCTTAGTTGGGGGGACTAGAAATGAGCAGTTCTTC. Full variable domain (remainder filled in from reference TRBV7-9 and TRBJ2-1): DTGVSQNPRHKITKRGQNVTFRCDPISEHNRLYWYRQTLGQGPEFLTYFQNEAQLEKSRLLSDRFSAERPKGSFSTLEIQRTEQGDSAMYLCASSLVGGTRNEQFFGPGTRLTVL.

The chain combines TRBV6-5 with TRBJ2-7, with TRBD2 as a possible D gene (5 bases). V shed 7 bases and J shed 5 bases, with 9 bases lying between them. This CDR3 comprises 11 residues. Germline CDR1 reads MNHEY; CDR2 reads SVGAGI. As DNA, the CDR3 is TGTGCCAGCACTCGGGGAAACGAGCAGTACTTC. Translation: CASTRGNEQYF.